The next 9 T cell receptor beta chains were all read from a single sample in a study of T cells in Graves' hyperthyroidism and ophthalmopathy. Regions amplified from RNA transcripts were the TCR beta CDR3 regions. An initial round of RT-PCR targeting the TCR CDR3 relied on the HTBI primer set. Using its own MiXCR run on the multiplex PCR reads, TCRdb lists one record per CDR3 protein. The sample consists of 300,000 or so distinct CDR3 sequences, around 23% of them appearing once. The source material was blood. These receptors came from a woman aged 50 to 60 with Graves' hyperthyroidism.

At least ten counts were recorded for this clonotype. The chain joins TRBV7-3 to TRBJ2-1; 7 bases fit TRBD1. In germline, CDR1 is SGHTA, CDR2 FQGTGA. The CDR3 runs 13 residues. The trim removed 4 bases at V and 5 bases at J, leaving 2 bases unmatched. The CDR3, as DNA: TGTGCCAGCAGCTCCGGGACAGACAATGAGCAGTTCTTC. Its translation: CASSSGTDNEQFF.

This clonotype was detected only a few times. The V and J genes are TRBV30 and TRBJ2-5; D is unresolved. Trimming left V 2 bases short and J 4 bases short, with 17 bases between. CDR3 length: 15 residues. Germline CDR1 GTSNPN, CDR2 SVGIG (reference sequence). As DNA, the CDR3 is TGTGCCTGGAGTTACAAGGCTAGTGGTGGAGAGACCCAGTACTTC. Translating gives CAWSYKASGGETQYF. Complete variable domain (other parts from reference TRBV30 and TRBJ2-5): SQTIHQWPATLVQPVGSPLSLECTVEGTSNPNLYWYRQAAGRGLQLLFYSVGIGQISSEVPQNLSASRPQDRQFILSSKKLLLSDSGFYLCAWSYKASGGETQYFGPGTRLLVL.

This chain links TRBV6-1 with TRBJ2-3, with 11 bases identical to TRBD2. This CDR3 has 16 residues. The junction had 9 bases not matched to a gene; V was cut back by 5 bases and J by 5 bases. CDR1 and CDR2 from the germline V gene are MNHNS and SASEGT. DNA for the CDR3: TGTGCCAGCAGTTCCCCCGGGACTAGCGGTAGAGATACGCAGTATTTT. Residues: CASSSPGTSGRDTQYF.

This clonotype has ten or more counts. V gene TRBV5-1 combines with J gene TRBJ2-7; a weak D match, TRBD2 (7 bases). V lost 4 bases and J 5 bases, leaving 19 bases between the germline ends. CDR1 and CDR2 from the germline V gene are SGHRS and YFSETQ. CDR3 size: 15 residues. CDR3 sequence reads: CASSRGTTGGNEQYF. DNA for the CDR3: TGCGCCAGCAGCCGCGGGACTACGGGGGGCAACGAGCAGTACTTC.

About this clonotype itself: A junction end diverges from the germline sequence, so it may reflect a read error. This chain uses TRBV6-1 with TRBJ1-4; D unclear. Germline CDR1 is MNHNS and CDR2 is SASEGT. The length of the CDR3 is 13 residues. CDR3 DNA: TGTGCCAGCAGAAACTCGGTGGATGAAAGACTGTTTTTT. This gives the protein CASRNSVDERLFF.

This clonotype appeared a few times. CDR3 region: CASSLISLTSGENTGELFF. The CDR3 DNA reads as TGTGCCAGCAGTTTAATCTCTCTCACTAGCGGGGAAAACACCGGGGAGCTGTTTTTT. The J gene is TRBJ2-2, the V gene TRBV28, with 10 bases that match TRBD2. V was pared by 2 bases and J by 2 bases, with 11 bases of the junction left unmatched. Germline CDR1 reads MDHEN; CDR2 reads SYDVKM. The CDR3 totals 19 residues. Full variable domain (outside the CDR3, taken from reference TRBV28 and TRBJ2-2): DVKVTQSSRYLVKRTGEKVFLECVQDMDHENMFWYRQDPGLGLRLIYFSYDVKMKEKGDIPEGYSVSREKKERFSLILESASTNQTSMYLCASSLISLTSGENTGELFFGEGSRLTVL.

This clonotype was recorded only once. This sequence joins TRBV29-1 and TRBJ2-1, with 7 bases lining up with TRBD1. This CDR3 has 13 amino acids. Trimming removed 3 bases from V and 4 bases from J; junction bases left unmatched: 3. The germline V gene has CDR1 SQVTM and CDR2 ANQGSEA. The CDR3 region has the DNA TGCAGCGTTGACAGGGGGTTATACAATGAGCAGTTCTTC. Translating it yields CSVDRGLYNEQFF.

This clonotype was seen a few times. The rearrangement joins TRBV6-1 to TRBJ1-1, with D possibly being TRBD1 (5 bases). From germline, CDR1 is MNHNS and CDR2 SASEGT. V was pared by 6 bases and J by 2 bases, with 13 bases between. The CDR3 has 14 residues. The CDR3 DNA reads TGTGCCAGCAGGTCCGGGACTTTCAACACTGAAGCTTTCTTT. It encodes CASRSGTFNTEAFF.

This clonotype was counted at least ten times. The chain combines TRBV10-2 with TRBJ2-7; D remains ambiguous. Germline assignment: CDR1 WSHSY and CDR2 SAAADI. Trimming pared 3 bases from V and 3 bases from J, leaving 3 bases between. The CDR3 spans 11 residues. The CDR3 bases are TGCGCCAGCAGTGACGACTACGAGCAGTACTTC. Amino acid sequence: CASSDDYEQYF.